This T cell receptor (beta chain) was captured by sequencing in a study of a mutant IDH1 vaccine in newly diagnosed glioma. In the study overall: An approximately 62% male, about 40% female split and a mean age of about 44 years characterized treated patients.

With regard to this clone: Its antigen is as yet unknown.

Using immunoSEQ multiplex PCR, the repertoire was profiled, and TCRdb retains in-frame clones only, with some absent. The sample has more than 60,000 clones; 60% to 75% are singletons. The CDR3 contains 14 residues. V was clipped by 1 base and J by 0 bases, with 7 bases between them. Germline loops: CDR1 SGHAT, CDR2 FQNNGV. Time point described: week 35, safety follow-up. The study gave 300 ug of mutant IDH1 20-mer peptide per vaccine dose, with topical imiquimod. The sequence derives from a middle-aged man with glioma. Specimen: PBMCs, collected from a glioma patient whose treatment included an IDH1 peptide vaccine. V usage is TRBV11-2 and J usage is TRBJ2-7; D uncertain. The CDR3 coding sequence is TGTGCCAGCAGCTTAGGGATCCGCTCCTACGAGCAGTACTTC. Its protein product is CASSLGIRSYEQYF.